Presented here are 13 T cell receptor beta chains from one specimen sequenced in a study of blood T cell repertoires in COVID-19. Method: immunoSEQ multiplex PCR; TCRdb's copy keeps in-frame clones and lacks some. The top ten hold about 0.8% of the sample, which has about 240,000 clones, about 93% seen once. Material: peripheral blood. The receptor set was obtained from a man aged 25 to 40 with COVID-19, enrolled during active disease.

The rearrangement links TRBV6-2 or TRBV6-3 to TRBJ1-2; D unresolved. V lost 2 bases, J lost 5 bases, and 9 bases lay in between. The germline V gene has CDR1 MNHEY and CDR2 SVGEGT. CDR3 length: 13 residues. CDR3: CASSYRENYGYTF. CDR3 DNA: TGTGCCAGCAGTTACCGAGAGAATTATGGCTACACCTTC.

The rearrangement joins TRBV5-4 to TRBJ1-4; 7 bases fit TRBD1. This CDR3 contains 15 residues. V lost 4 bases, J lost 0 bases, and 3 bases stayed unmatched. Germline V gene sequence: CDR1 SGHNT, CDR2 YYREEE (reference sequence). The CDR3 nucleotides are TGTGCCAGCAGCGCCAGGGGGACAACTAATGAAAAACTGTTTTTT. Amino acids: CASSARGTTNEKLFF.

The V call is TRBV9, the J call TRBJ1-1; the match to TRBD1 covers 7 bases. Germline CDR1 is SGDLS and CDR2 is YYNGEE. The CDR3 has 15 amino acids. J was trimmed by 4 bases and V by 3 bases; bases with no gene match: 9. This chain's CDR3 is CASSATGRLSTEAFF. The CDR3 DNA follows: TGTGCCAGCAGCGCGACAGGGAGGTTATCCACTGAAGCTTTCTTT.

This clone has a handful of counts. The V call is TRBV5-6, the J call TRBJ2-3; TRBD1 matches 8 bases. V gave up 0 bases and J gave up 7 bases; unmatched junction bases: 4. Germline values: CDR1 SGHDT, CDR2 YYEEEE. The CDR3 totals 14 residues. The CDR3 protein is CASSLGQGWNTQYF. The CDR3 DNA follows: TGTGCCAGCAGCTTGGGACAGGGGTGGAATACGCAGTATTTT.

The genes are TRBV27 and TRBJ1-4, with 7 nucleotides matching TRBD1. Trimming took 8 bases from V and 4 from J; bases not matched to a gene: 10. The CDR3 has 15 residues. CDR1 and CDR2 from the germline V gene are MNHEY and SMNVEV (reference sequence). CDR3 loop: CASGLLGTVNEKLFF. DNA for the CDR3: TGTGCCAGCGGCTTATTAGGGACAGTTAATGAAAAACTGTTTTTT.

CDR3 in amino acids: CASSPDWTPAYNEQFF. The DNA for the CDR3 is TGTGCCAGCAGCCCGGACTGGACCCCAGCCTACAATGAGCAGTTCTTC. V gene TRBV7-9 combines with J gene TRBJ2-1, with D possibly being TRBD2 (5 bases). CDR1 and CDR2 from the germline V gene are SEHNR and FQNEAQ (reference sequence). The length of the CDR3 is 16 residues. V gave up 5 bases and J gave up 2 bases, with 16 bases separating them.

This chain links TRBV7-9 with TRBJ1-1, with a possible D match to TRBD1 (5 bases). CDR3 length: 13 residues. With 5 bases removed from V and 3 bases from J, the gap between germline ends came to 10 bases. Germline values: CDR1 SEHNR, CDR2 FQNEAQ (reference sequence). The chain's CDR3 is CASSPPGYTEAFF. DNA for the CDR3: TGTGCCAGCAGCCCACCAGGGTACACTGAAGCTTTCTTT. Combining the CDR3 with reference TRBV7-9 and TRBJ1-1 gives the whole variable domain DTGVSQNPRHKITKRGQNVTFRCDPISEHNRLYWYRQTLGQGPEFLTYFQNEAQLEKSRLLSDRFSAERPKGSFSTLEIQRTEQGDSAMYLCASSPPGYTEAFFGQGTRLTVV.

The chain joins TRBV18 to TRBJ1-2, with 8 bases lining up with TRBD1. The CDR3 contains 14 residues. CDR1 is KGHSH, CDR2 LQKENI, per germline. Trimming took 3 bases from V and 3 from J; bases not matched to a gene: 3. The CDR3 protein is CASSPGQEDYGYTF. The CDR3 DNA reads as TGTGCCAGCTCACCGGGACAGGAAGACTATGGCTACACCTTC.

DNA for the CDR3: TGCAGTGCTAAACGAGGAACTGAAGCTTTCTTT. It specifies CSAKRGTEAFF. The chain carries TRBV20-1 and TRBJ1-1, with unresolved D. CDR3 length: 11 amino acids. V dropped 4 bases and J dropped 5 bases, with 8 bases sitting between them. Germline values: CDR1 DFQATT, CDR2 SNEGSKA (reference sequence).

CDR3 sequence reads: CASSPVPGFEAFF. In DNA, the CDR3 is TGTGCCAGCTCACCAGTTCCGGGGTTTGAGGCTTTCTTT. The gene calls are TRBV18 and TRBJ1-1; D is unresolved. The V end lost 2 bases, the J end lost 11 bases, and 15 bases lay between the germline ends. CDR1 is KGHSH and CDR2 is LQKENI in the germline V gene. The CDR3 consists of 13 residues.

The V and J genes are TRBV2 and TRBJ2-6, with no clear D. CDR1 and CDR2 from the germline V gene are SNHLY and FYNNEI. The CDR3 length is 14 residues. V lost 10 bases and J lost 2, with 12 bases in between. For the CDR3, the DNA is TGTGCCACCTCGTCGGTCGCTGGGGCCAACGTCCTGACTTTC. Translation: CATSSVAGANVLTF.

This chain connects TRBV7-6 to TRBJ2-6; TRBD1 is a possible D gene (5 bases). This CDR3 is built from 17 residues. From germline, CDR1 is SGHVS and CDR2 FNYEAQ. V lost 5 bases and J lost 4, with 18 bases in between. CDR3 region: CASSIRQGRIGANVLTF. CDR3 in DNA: TGTGCCAGCAGCATACGTCAGGGTAGGATCGGGGCCAACGTCCTGACTTTC.

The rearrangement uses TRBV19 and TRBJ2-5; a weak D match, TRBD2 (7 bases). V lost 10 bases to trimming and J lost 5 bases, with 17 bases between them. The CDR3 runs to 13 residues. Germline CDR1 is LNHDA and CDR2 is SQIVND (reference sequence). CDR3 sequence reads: CAIGEQGGETQYF. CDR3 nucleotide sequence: TGTGCCATAGGGGAACAGGGAGGGGAGACCCAGTACTTC.